This paragraph covers one TCR beta chain sequence. Its antigen remains unidentified. The input lacks base qualities; no much larger clone sits a single base away. The immunoSEQ Assay, a bias-controlled multiplex PCR, was used to amplify TCRbeta CDR3 regions from genomic DNA. The study's own analysis went as follows. The number of nucleated cells in each sample was estimated by amplification of reference gene primers within the assay. To quantify the absolute abundance of each unique TCRbeta CDR3 rearrangement, sequence reads were collapsed and filtered. For each sample, productive Simpson clonality was calculated by taking the square root of Simpson's diversity index across productive rearrangements. Drawn from immuneACCESS, this table holds only the in-frame rearrangements with V and J called that TCRdb kept. Clones are partly lost; checked studies trace under half to an unresolved V gene and leave the rest unexplained. That table is the source of V, J and clone size, and D and trimming were worked out from the DNA. In this sample the table shows about 330,000 clones, 89% of which occur a single time. The top ten clonotypes cover around 6.6% of the sample.

Another Seattle source contributed samples from volunteer blood donors who had recovered from COVID-19. The collaborating institutions used their own protocols to collect whole blood in K2EDTA tubes. For TCRbeta analysis, collaborator samples were shipped as frozen whole blood, as isolated PBMCs, or as DNA extracted from either sample type. These data come from a study of blood T cell repertoires in COVID-19 (dated by TCRdb to 2020 to 2022). Broadly, across the study: The collaborator samples originated in the United States, Italy and Spain and spanned the acute and convalescent phases of COVID-19. The prospective study material was composed of cDNA or gDNA derived from T cells, B-cell-depleted T cells, or PBMCs. Deeply sampled blood TCRbeta repertoires from subjects exposed to, actively infected with, or recovered from COVID-19 were included in the dataset. The repertoires were released in a freely available public database meant as a resource for research on the immune response to SARS-CoV-2. Samples came from the ongoing ImmuneRACE study (first 160 participants) plus 1,254 subjects from 6 global collaborators. A de-identified subject ID, COVID-19 status, age in years and sex were almost always included in the sample metadata. Where available, HLA class I and class II types were obtained from metadata supplied by the sample provider rather than from assay-based typing.

The germline V gene (reference sequence) provides CDR1 SGHNT and CDR2 YYREEE. V lost 3 bases and J lost 1 base; the stretch between them is 16 bases long. Taken from cysteine to phenylalanine, the CDR3 has 16 residues. The read is trimmed to its CDR3 DNA, 48 bases read in frame from base 1. Results and caveats for the whole study, not just this receptor: How much clinical and demographic metadata was included differed by source and by participant, and the metadata was provided uncurated.

The rearranged chain carries TRBV5-4 and TRBJ2-5; TRBD2 is possibly the D segment (8 matching bases). The source of this sequence is a man between 18 and 29 years old who had recovered from COVID-19. The sample consisted of peripheral blood. CDR3 reads: CASSYGGAGGQETQYF. The nucleotide sequence reads as follows: TGTGCCAGCAGCTACGGGGGGGCAGGGGGCCAAGAGACCCAGTACTTC.